The entry below describes one TCR beta chain. This clone was seen a single time. Its antigen is unknown. The sample holds no much larger clone one base away, and base qualities are not on file. This sample also contains other DNA sequences that code for the same CDR3. Spanning cysteine to phenylalanine, the CDR3 consists of 14 amino acids. Solely the CDR3 DNA is kept, with 42 bases framed from the first base. For CDR1 and CDR2, the germline V gene (reference sequence) lists GTSNPN and SVGIG. For this chain, trimming is 3 bases at the V end and 6 bases at the J end, and the number of junction bases without a gene match is 7. These data belong to a study of cytomegalovirus exposure and HLA in healthy donors (dated by TCRdb to about 2017). General notes on the study: An earlier analysis of about 560 of the donors reported roughly 300 Gb of sequence data and around 120 million unique TCR beta sequences obtained from approximately 180 million T cells. An early release covering just under 650 HLA-typed donors comprised about 310 gigabases of sequencing data and tens of millions of unique TCR sequences. Among the roughly 370 genotyped donors, approximately 81% belonged to the genetic ancestry cluster associated with self-reported Caucasian donors. The study aimed to test whether cataloging public T cell receptors could reveal signatures of past pathogen exposure. The study profiled the T cell repertoires of fewer than 850 subjects by immunosequencing and related them to cytomegalovirus serostatus. Along with the roughly 700-subject first cohort, a separate validation cohort of around 120 different subjects was used. The study combined high-throughput TCR immunosequencing, statistical association of individual TCRs with disease status, and machine learning to predict cytomegalovirus infection status. A later analysis re-analyzed previously published TCR beta repertoires from 500 to 700 donors and added high-resolution HLA genotyping to study TCR occurrence patterns. In the later analysis, no new phenotypic data were used to find candidate immune exposures; instead, reliance was placed on TCR beta sequences and their occurrence across donors. An earlier analysis of approximately 580 of the donors used high-throughput TCR beta sequencing to judge whether each TCR beta V gene segment behaved as functional or pseudogenic. Donor age, sex, ethnicity and CMV serostatus were compiled together with the repertoire data. A later genetic analysis took genome-wide SNP genotypes for about 65% of the 666 donors and used that subset as a discovery cohort. All discovery cohort repertoires had been generated using a single sequencing platform. HLA typing covered class I and class II loci at four-digit resolution. Typing coverage varied by locus: roughly 629-630 donors for A, B, C, DRB1 and DQB1; approximately 560 for DQA1; 600 to 610 for DPA1; roughly 450 for DPB1. Roughly five DR-DQ haplotypes were treated as single units for association and clustering because of strong linkage in the cohort. Among 398 genotyped donors of the cohort, an average of about 240,000 unique TCR beta nucleotide sequences were sequenced per donor, around a sixth of them non-productive.

Paper-wide results and their limitations: HLA typing was unavailable for some donors at each locus, so association tests used only the typed subset. In vitro tests confirmed that a few of the cytomegalovirus-associated TCR beta chains recognize cytomegalovirus antigens. A later genetic analysis associated a missense DCLRE1C variant with V-gene and J-gene trimming of TCR beta chains, and an independent cohort replicated the association. In a later analysis, TCR association rates were found to vary across HLA loci, with the most associated TCRs seen for DRB1 alleles and the fewest for HLA-C alleles. It was suggested by the authors that the approach could potentially be generalized to other disease states and immunological phenotypes. At a false discovery rate of 0.05, a later analysis linked 15,000 to 20,000 TCR beta sequences to specific HLA alleles. Several of the top co-occurrence clusters appeared to be linked to parvovirus B19, influenza, CMV and Epstein-Barr virus, according to a later analysis. Most TCR sequences were seen in very few donors, while some public TCRs were found in many individuals. A further reported finding was that TCR beta sequences accurately predicted the HLA-A and HLA-B alleles for most subjects in the first cohort. In this cohort, only TCR beta chains were sequenced, and detectable features were limited by the absence of alpha or paired-chain data. Compared with equally common non-associated chains, HLA-associated TCR beta chains in a later analysis were more clonally expanded and had lower generation probabilities. The presence/absence analyses assumed that sequencing depth was roughly uniform across donors, and that assumption may not be true. For the cohort, immune exposure information was limited to CMV serostatus. Because the 87-base-pair reads could not distinguish some IMGT-functional V segments, including TRBV6-2 and TRBV6-3, those segments were excluded. In the study, 150 to 200 TCR beta chains were listed as associated with cytomegalovirus. In a later analysis, most CMV-associated TCR beta chains were found to appear HLA-restricted, with HLA associations seemingly driven largely by CMV exposure. According to a later genetic analysis, donors in an Asian-associated ancestry cluster had fewer N-insertions in productive TCRs than the approximately 690-donor mean. Because counts were too low, about 15 rarely observed V segments, including chromosome 9 orphons, were left out of the earlier analysis of several hundred of the donors. The classifier was reported to diagnose cytomegalovirus status with high specificity and sensitivity in both the original and validation cohorts. When HLA alleles, especially DR and DQ, strongly co-occurred, TCR associations were difficult to assign to individual alleles. A group of highly shared sequence variants was considered likely to be a technical artifact of the sequencing pipeline. Broadly in line with IMGT annotations, most TCR beta V segments showed up in productive rearrangements about 90% or about 30% of the time in an earlier analysis of around 550 of the donors. Linkage disequilibrium might explain the correlated functional status among segregating V segments, but an unknown experimental factor could not be ruled out.

The library was made by the immunoSEQ multiplex PCR assay. The multiplex PCR relied on a mix of 60 forward primers for TCR Vbeta segments and 13 reverse primers for TCR Jbeta segments. A multiplex PCR assay on genomic DNA amplified the CDR3 region of rearranged TCR beta genes. The amplified TCR beta libraries were sequenced on the Illumina HiSeq System as 87-base-pair reads. For the original study's pipeline: In a later analysis, tens of millions of unique TCR beta chains were counted across the 690 or so repertoires, and approximately 11 million of these chains were shared by at least two donors. A nearest-neighbor algorithm error-corrected the raw reads and collapsed the reads into unique sequences, merging closely related sequences to remove PCR and sequencing errors. V, D and J gene segments were assigned by aligning CDR3 sequences to IMGT reference sequences. For a sequence to be retained, a match of at least six nucleotides to both a V gene segment and a J gene segment was required. A rearrangement counted as productive if the CDR3 had no stop codons and remained in frame with V and J, and every other rearrangement counted as non-productive. Following IMGT convention, CDR3 was defined as the stretch from the second conserved V-encoded cysteine up to the conserved J-encoded phenylalanine. In an earlier analysis of more than 550 of the donors, sequences lacking an unambiguous match to a single V gene segment were excluded. An earlier analysis of roughly 590 of the donors called V segments functional above 56.7% productive rearrangements and segregating when the between-donor standard deviation exceeded 5%. A statistical classification framework was built to diagnose cytomegalovirus status from the catalog of TCR beta chain sequences. V and J gene assignment, in a later analysis, came from comparing TCR nucleotide sequences with IMGT/GENE-DB human TR gene sequences. A later analysis assigned CDR3 sequences and most-parsimonious VDJ recombination scenarios with the TCRdist pipeline. In a later analysis, each TCR beta chain was defined by its CDR3 amino acid sequence together with its V-gene family, and reads without a unique V-gene family were excluded. To address suspected cross-contamination and a sequencing artifact, a later analysis removed 550 to 750 highly shared, low-generation-probability nucleotide sequences. In a later analysis, a clonal expansion index was calculated for each public chain from normalized within-repertoire ranks of inferred template counts. In a later analysis, generation probabilities were computed using a VDJ recombination model fitted to out-of-frame rearrangements, and the results were checked against IGoR. A later analysis scored TCR-TCR, TCR-HLA and TCR-CMV co-occurrence with hypergeometric tests, applying a repertoire-size bias correction to TCR pairs. In a later analysis, false discovery rates were estimated by permuting HLA or CMV assignments 20 times. In a later analysis, co-occurring TCRs were grouped using DBSCAN, with TCRdist sequence similarity added in when clustering inside HLA-allele-positive subsets. For co-occurrence clustering, repertoires with fewer than 30,000 or more than 120,000 public chains were excluded, along with roughly 5 repertoires with anomalous nucleotide sharing. TCRdb obtained this table from immuneACCESS and retained in-frame rearrangements with V and J assigned. These tables miss some clones; where compared with another copy, unresolved V genes account for less than half of the shortfall, and the remainder is unexplained. V and J calls and clone size come straight from that table; D and trimming were deduced from the DNA. The sample includes about 160,000 clones, with around four fifths observed a single time. Of the sample, about 1.3% falls within the top ten clones.

The cohort was made up of about 670 healthy bone marrow donors. At the time of sampling, all cohort members were nominally healthy, though unrecorded immune exposures were likely present. The donor was CMV seronegative and was included in the group of 352 seronegative cohort members. Each donor provided a peripheral blood sample, and peripheral blood mononuclear cells were used for TCR beta sequencing. The Qiagen DNeasy Blood Extraction Kit was used to extract genomic DNA from the blood cell samples. Rearrangement joined TRBV30 to TRBJ2-2; 7 nucleotides in the junction match TRBD2. What was sequenced was PBMCs. This receptor was obtained from a man younger than 40 in good health and CMV-seronegative. The base sequence is TGTGCCTGGAGACCAACTAGCGTACCCGGGGAGCTGTTTTTT. It specifies CAWRPTSVPGELFF.